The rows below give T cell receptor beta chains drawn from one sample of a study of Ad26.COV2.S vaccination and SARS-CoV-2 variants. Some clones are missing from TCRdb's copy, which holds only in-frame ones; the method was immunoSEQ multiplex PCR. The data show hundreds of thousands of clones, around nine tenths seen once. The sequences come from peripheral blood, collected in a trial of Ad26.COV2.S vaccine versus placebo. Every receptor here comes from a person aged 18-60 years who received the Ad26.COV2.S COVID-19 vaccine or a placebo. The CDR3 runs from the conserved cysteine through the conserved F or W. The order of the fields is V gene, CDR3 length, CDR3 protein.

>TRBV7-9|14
CASSLEGQNYGYTF
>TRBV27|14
CASNPGTDSYEQYF
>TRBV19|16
CASSIDPARVTDTQYF
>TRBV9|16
CASSVGRGGMNTEAFF
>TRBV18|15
CASSPDGTLSYEQYF
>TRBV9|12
CASSVSSNEQFF
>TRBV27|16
CASSLLLAGGPDEQFF
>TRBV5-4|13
CASSHDGYSPLHF
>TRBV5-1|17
CASSVRGTSGRGDEQYF
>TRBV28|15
CASSPPGGGRYEQYF
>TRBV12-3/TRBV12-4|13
CASKPASQETQYF
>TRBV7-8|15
CASSREPGLNTEAFF
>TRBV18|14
CASSDGTVKNIQYF
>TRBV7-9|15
CASSLAPGQGYEQFF
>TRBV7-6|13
CASSSPGLDGYTF
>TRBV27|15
CASSLTFRYRGEQFF
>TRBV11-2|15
CASSLVLAGEGEQYF
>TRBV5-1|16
CASSLTSGGLQVEQYF
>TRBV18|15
CASSPQGRFYYGYTF
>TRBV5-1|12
CASSQDYYGYTF
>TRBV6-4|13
CASSEQGNTEAFF
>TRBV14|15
CASSQAWAFGNTIYF
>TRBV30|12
CAWDIEGYGYTF
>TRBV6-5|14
CASSPRTGGYEQYF
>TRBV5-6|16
CASSSRTGGVGETQYF
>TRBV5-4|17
CASSLAGQGARGEKLFF
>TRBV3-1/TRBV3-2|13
CASSQGGGYGYTF
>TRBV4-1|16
CASSRSPSATYNEQFF
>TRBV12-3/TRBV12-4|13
CASSLRFHGELFF
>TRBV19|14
CASSIRSGTYEQYF
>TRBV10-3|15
CATEIQGSMNTEAFF
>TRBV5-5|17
CASSLTPGVTVAYEQYF
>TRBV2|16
CASSRGQGDYNYGYTF
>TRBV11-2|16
CASSPTSGPSGGTQYF
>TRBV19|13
CAARQANTGELFF
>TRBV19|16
CASSKGTGANTGELFF
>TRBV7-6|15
CASSLGAGLGNTIYF
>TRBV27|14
CASTSLRQGETQYF
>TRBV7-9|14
CASSLMGGNTEAFF
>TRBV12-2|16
CASRLAGQGGCQPQHF
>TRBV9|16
CASSEVPGYSTDTQYF
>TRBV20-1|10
CSARVQTQYF
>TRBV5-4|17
CASSGVSGRERYNEQFF
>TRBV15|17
CATSREPTGSLGDEQFF
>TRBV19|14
CASRPSGSVDTQYF
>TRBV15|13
CATSFRHSAEAFF